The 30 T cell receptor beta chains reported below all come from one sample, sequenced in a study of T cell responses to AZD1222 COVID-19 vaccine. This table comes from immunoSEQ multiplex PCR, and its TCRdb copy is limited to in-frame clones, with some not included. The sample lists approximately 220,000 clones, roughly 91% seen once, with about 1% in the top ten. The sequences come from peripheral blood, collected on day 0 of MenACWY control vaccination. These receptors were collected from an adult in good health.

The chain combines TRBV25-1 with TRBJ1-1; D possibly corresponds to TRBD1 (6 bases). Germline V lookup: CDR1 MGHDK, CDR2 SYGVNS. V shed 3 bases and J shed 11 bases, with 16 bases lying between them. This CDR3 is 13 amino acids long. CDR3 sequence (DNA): TGTGCCAGCAGTGAGGGGGCCCCGTCTCGGGCTTTCTTT. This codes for CASSEGAPSRAFF.

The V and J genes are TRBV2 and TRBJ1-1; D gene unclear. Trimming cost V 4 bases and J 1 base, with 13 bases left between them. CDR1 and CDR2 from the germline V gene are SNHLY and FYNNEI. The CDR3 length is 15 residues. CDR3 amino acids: CASSVWRYSNTEAFF. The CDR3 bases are TGTGCCAGCAGTGTATGGCGGTACTCGAACACTGAAGCTTTCTTT.

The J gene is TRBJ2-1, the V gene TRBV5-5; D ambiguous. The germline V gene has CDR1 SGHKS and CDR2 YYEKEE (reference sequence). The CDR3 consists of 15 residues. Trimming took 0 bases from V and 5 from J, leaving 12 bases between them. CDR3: CASSLVSGLDNEQFF. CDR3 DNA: TGTGCCAGCAGCTTGGTATCGGGTTTAGACAATGAGCAGTTCTTC.

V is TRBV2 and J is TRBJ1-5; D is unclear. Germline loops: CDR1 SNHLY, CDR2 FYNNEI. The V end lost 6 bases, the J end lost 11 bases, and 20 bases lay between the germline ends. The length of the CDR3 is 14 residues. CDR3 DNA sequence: TGTGCCAGCAGGGTAGCCTCAGCCGGCGCGGCCCAGCATTTT. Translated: CASRVASAGAAQHF. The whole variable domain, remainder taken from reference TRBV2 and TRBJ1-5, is EPEVTQTPSHQVTQMGQEVILRCVPISNHLYFYWYRQILGQKVEFLVSFYNNEISEKSEIFDDQFSVERPDGSNFTLKIRSTKLEDSAMYFCASRVASAGAAQHFGDGTRLSIL.

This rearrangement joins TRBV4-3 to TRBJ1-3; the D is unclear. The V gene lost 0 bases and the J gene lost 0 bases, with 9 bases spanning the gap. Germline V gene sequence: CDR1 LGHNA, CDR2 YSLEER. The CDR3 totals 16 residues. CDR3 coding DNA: TGCGCCAGCAGCCAAGAACGTTCCTACTCTGGAAACACCATATATTTT. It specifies CASSQERSYSGNTIYF.

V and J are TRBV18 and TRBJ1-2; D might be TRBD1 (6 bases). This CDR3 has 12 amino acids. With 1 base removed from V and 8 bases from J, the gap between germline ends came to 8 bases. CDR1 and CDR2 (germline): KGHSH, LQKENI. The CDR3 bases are TGTGCCAGCTCACCACGAGGACAGGGCTACACCTTC. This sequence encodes CASSPRGQGYTF.

The CDR3 reads CASRSTGGNEKLFF. CDR3 bases: TGTGCCAGCAGGTCGACAGGAGGAAATGAAAAACTGTTTTTT. This sequence joins TRBV28 and TRBJ1-4, with D tentatively TRBD1 (6 bases). Germline CDR1 MDHEN, CDR2 SYDVKM. With 6 bases removed from V and 5 bases from J, the gap between germline ends came to 13 bases. This CDR3 has 14 residues. Variable domain in full (rest from reference TRBV28 and TRBJ1-4): DVKVTQSSRYLVKRTGEKVFLECVQDMDHENMFWYRQDPGLGLRLIYFSYDVKMKEKGDIPEGYSVSREKKERFSLILESASTNQTSMYLCASRSTGGNEKLFFGSGTQLSVL.

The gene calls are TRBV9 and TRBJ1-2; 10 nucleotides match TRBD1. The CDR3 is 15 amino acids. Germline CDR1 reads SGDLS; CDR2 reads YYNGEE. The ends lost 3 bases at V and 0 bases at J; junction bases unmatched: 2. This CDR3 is CASSADRGANYGYTF. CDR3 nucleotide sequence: TGTGCCAGCAGCGCGGACAGGGGGGCTAACTATGGCTACACCTTC.

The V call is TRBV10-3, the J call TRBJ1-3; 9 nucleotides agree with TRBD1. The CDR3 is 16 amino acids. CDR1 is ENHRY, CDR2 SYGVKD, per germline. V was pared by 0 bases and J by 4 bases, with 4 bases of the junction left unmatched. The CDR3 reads CAISESGQGVGNTIYF. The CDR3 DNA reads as TGTGCCATCAGTGAGTCGGGACAGGGCGTAGGAAACACCATATATTTT.

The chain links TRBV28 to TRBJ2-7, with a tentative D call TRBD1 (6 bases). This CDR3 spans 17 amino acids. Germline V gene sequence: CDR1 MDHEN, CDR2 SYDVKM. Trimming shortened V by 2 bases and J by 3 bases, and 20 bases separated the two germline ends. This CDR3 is CASSLHRETSSGYEQYF. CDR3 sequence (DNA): TGTGCCAGCAGTTTACACAGGGAAACAAGTAGTGGCTACGAGCAGTACTTC.

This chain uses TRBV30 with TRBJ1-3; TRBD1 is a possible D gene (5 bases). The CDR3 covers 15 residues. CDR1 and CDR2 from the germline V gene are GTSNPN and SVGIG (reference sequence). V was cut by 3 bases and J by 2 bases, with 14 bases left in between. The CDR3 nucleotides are TGTGCCTGGAGCAGGGACCAAAAGGCTGGAAACACCATATATTTT. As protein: CAWSRDQKAGNTIYF. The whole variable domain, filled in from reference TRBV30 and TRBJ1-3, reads SQTIHQWPATLVQPVGSPLSLECTVEGTSNPNLYWYRQAAGRGLQLLFYSVGIGQISSEVPQNLSASRPQDRQFILSSKKLLLSDSGFYLCAWSRDQKAGNTIYFGEGSWLTVV.

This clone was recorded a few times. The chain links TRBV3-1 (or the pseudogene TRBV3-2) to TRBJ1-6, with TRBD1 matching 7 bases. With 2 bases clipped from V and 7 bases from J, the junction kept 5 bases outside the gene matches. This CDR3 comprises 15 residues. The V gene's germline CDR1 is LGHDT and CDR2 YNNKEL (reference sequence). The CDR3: CASSQLTGVNSPLHF. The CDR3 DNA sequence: TGTGCCAGCAGCCAACTAACAGGGGTCAATTCACCCCTCCACTTT.

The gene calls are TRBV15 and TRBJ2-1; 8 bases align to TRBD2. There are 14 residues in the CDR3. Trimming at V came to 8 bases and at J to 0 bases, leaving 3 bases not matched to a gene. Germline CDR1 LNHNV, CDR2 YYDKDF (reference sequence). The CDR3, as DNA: TGTGCCACCGCGGGGGGCCGCTCCTACAATGAGCAGTTCTTC. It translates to CATAGGRSYNEQFF.

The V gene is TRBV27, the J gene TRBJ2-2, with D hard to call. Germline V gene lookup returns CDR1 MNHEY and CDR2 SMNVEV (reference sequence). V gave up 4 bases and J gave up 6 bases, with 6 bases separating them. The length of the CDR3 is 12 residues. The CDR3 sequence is CASSSWSGELFF. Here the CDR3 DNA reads TGTGCCAGCAGTTCCTGGTCCGGGGAGCTGTTTTTT.

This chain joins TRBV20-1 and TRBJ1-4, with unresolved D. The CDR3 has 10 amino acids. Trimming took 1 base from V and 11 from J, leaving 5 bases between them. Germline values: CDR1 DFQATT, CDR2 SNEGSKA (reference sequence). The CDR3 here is CSARGRKLFF. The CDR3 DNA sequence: TGCAGTGCTAGAGGGCGGAAACTGTTTTTT.

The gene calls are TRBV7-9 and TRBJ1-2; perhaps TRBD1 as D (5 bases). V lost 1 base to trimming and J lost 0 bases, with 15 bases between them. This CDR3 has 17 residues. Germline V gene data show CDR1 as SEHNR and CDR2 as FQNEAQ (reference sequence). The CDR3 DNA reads TGTGCCAGCAGCTTAGATGGGGCCAGGAAAGCTAACTATGGCTACACCTTC. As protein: CASSLDGARKANYGYTF.

CDR3 nucleotides: TGTGCCAGCAGACCGCAAGCGGGGGGGCATTTTATTGAGCAGTTCTTC. As protein: CASRPQAGGHFIEQFF. V is TRBV6-6 and J is TRBJ2-1; 10 positions match TRBD2. Germline CDR1 reads MNHNY; CDR2 reads SVGAGI (reference sequence). This CDR3 contains 16 residues. The trim removed 6 bases at V and 9 bases at J, leaving 14 bases unmatched.

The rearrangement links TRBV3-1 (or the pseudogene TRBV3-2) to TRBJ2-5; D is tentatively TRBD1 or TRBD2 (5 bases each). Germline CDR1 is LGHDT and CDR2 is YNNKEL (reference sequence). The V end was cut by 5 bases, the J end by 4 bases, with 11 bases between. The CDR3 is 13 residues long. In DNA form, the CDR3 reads TGTGCCAGCAGCTGGGACGCGGTAGAGACCCAGTACTTC. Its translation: CASSWDAVETQYF.

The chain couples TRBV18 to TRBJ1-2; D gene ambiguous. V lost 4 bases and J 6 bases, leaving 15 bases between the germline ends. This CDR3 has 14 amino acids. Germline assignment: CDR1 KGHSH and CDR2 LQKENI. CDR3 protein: CASSRGGQEHGYTF. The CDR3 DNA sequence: TGTGCCAGCTCACGAGGAGGGCAGGAACATGGCTACACCTTC. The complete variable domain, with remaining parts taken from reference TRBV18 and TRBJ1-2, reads NAGVMQNPRHLVRRRGQEARLRCSPMKGHSHVYWYRQLPEEGLKFMVYLQKENIIDESGMPKERFSAEFPKEGPSILRIQQVVRGDSAAYFCASSRGGQEHGYTFGSGTRLTVV.

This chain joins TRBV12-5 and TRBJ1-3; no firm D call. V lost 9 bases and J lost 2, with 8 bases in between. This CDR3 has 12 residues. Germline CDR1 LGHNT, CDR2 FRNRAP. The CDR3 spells CASGVAGNTIYF. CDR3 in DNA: TGTGCTAGCGGGGTAGCTGGAAACACCATATATTTT.

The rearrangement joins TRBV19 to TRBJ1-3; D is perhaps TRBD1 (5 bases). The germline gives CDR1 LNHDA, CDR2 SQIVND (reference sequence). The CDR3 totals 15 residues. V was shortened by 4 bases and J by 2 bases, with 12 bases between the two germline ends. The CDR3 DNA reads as TGTGCCAGTAGTAGCCAGGGTGTACCTGGAAACACCATATATTTT. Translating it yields CASSSQGVPGNTIYF.

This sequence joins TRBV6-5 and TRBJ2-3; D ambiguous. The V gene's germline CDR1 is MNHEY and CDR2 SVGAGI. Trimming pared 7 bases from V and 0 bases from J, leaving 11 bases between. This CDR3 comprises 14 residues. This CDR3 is CASTGQASTDTQYF. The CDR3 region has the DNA TGTGCCAGCACCGGGCAGGCTAGCACAGATACGCAGTATTTT.

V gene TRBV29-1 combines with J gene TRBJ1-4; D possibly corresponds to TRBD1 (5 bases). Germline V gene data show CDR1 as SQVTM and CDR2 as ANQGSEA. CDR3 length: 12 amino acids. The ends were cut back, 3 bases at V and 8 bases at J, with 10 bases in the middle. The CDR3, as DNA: TGCAGCGTTGACGGGGGGGGAGAAAAACTGTTTTTT. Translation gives CSVDGGGEKLFF.

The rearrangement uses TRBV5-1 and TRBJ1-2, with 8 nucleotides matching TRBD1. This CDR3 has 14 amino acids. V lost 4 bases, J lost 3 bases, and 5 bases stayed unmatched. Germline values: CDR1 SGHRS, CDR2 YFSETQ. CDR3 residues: CASSVTGDDYGYTF. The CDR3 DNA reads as TGCGCCAGCAGCGTGACAGGGGACGACTATGGCTACACCTTC.

In DNA, the CDR3 is TGTGCCAGCAGCTTAGAGGGGGGGACAGGGGCTGAAGCTTTCTTT. Translated, it gives CASSLEGGTGAEAFF. This rearrangement joins TRBV7-8 to TRBJ1-1; 10 bases are a match to TRBD1. Germline CDR1 SGHVS, CDR2 FQNEAQ. The CDR3 is 15 residues long. With V trimmed by 1 base and J by 6 bases, 5 bases remained unmatched.

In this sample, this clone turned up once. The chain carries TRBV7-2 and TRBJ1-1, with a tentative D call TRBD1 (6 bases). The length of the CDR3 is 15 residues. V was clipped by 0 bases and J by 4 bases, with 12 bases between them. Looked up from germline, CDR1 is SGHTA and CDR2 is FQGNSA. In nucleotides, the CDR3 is TGTGCCAGCAGCTTAGCCCTTGGACAGTTCACTGAAGCTTTCTTT. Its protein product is CASSLALGQFTEAFF.

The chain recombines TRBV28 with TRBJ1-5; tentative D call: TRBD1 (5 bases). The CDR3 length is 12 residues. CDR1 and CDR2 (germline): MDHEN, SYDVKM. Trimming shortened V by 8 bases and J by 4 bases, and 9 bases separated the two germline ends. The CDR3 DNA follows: TGTGCCAGCCCCCCAGGGAATCAGCCCCAGCATTTT. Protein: CASPPGNQPQHF.

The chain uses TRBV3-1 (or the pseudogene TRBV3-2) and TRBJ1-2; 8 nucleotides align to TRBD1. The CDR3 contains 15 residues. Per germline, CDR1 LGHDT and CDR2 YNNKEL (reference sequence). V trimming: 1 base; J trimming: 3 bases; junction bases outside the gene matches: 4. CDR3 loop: CASSQVRTGHYGYTF. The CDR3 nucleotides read TGTGCCAGCAGCCAAGTCAGGACAGGGCACTATGGCTACACCTTC.

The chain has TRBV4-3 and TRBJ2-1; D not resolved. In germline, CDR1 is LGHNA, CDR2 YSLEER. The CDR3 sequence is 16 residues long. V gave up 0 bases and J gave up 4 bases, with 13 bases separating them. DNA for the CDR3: TGCGCCAGCAGCCAAGAGGTGGCGGAAGGATACAATGAGCAGTTCTTC. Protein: CASSQEVAEGYNEQFF.

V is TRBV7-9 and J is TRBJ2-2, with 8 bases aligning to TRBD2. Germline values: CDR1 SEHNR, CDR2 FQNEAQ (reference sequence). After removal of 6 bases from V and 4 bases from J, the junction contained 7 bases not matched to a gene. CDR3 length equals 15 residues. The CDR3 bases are TGTGCCAGCAGGACTGCGGGGGGCAGCACCGGGGAGCTGTTTTTT. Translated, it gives CASRTAGGSTGELFF.